This is a list of T cell receptor beta chains from one sample in a study of T cell repertoires in cytomegalovirus infection. MiXCR, run by TCRdb on the reads, gives a single entry per CDR3 protein. The sample contains 630,000 or so distinct CDR3 sequences, roughly a quarter of which appear only once. Sequencing was done on a sample of CD8+ T cells from PBMCs. The receptors were sampled from a human donor in good health (CMV status not recorded). Some clones in this sample may be carry-over from other donors' samples. Both conserved end residues are part of each CDR3. Fields, in order: V gene, clone size, D gene, J gene, CDR3 protein, CDR3 DNA. D genes are given only for firm matches. Clone size is stated in some rows and not others, as once, few, many or a class when expanded.

TRBV6-2/TRBV6-3,NA,NA,TRBJ2-1,CASSYPTVHNEQFF,TGTGCCAGCAGTTACCCTACCGTACACAATGAGCAGTTCTTC
TRBV28,NA,TRBD1,TRBJ1-2,CASSLTGGYHGYTF,TGTGCCAGCAGTTTAACAGGGGGGTACCACGGCTACACCTTC
TRBV29-1,NA,NA,TRBJ2-2,CSVSKQGSGELFF,TGCAGCGTCTCCAAACAGGGTAGCGGGGAGCTGTTTTTT
TRBV7-6,many,NA,TRBJ2-2,CASSLAVTGELFF,TGTGCCAGCAGCTTAGCTGTCACCGGGGAGCTGTTTTTT
TRBV5-4,few,NA,TRBJ2-3,CASSLAQGLYTDTQYF,TGTGCCAGCAGCTTGGCCCAGGGATTATACACAGATACGCAGTATTTT
TRBV28,few,TRBD1,TRBJ1-5,CASSARDRDQPQHF,TGTGCCAGCAGTGCCCGGGACAGGGATCAGCCCCAGCATTTT
TRBV12-3/TRBV12-4,many,NA,TRBJ1-1,CASKAIEAFF,TGTGCCAGCAAGGCTATAGAAGCTTTCTTT
TRBV5-4,NA,TRBD2,TRBJ2-3,CASSPRLAGTATDTQYF,TGTGCCAGCAGCCCGCGACTAGCGGGGACCGCCACAGATACGCAGTATTTT
TRBV29-1,few,NA,TRBJ1-1,CSVPGTVNTEAFF,TGCAGCGTTCCCGGGACGGTCAACACTGAAGCTTTCTTT
TRBV7-6,many,NA,TRBJ2-7,CASSLTTGALYEQYF,TGTGCCAGCAGCCTAACGACTGGGGCGCTCTACGAGCAGTACTTC
TRBV12-3/TRBV12-4,NA,TRBD1,TRBJ1-3,CASSSTSDRGLRGNTIYF,TGTGCCAGCAGCTCTACTTCCGACAGGGGACTACGTGGAAACACCATATATTTT
TRBV27,few,TRBD1,TRBJ2-3,CASSFQQGYTQYF,TGTGCCAGCAGTTTTCAACAGGGGTACACGCAGTATTTT
TRBV28,few,TRBD1,TRBJ2-5,CASSPPHRGREETQYF,TGTGCCAGCAGCCCACCCCACAGGGGCAGGGAAGAGACCCAGTACTTC
TRBV7-7,many,TRBD2,TRBJ2-1,CASSLDSFSSGVSNNEQFF,TGTGCTAGCAGCTTAGATAGCTTTTCAAGCGGGGTCTCGAACAATGAGCAGTTCTTC
TRBV7-9,many,TRBD1,TRBJ1-2,CASSLGGGTTYGYTF,TGTGCCAGCAGCTTAGGAGGGGGCACCACCTATGGCTACACCTTC
TRBV6-2/TRBV6-3,few,TRBD2,TRBJ2-1,CASSPLAEPSYNEQFF,TGTGCCAGCAGTCCACTAGCGGAGCCCTCCTACAATGAGCAGTTCTTC
TRBV4-1,few,NA,TRBJ2-1,CASSQTVLHEQFF,TGCGCCAGCAGCCAGACAGTACTACATGAGCAGTTCTTC
TRBV7-2,many,NA,TRBJ1-6,CASSNRDGNSPLHF,TGTGCCAGCAGCAACCGGGACGGTAATTCACCCCTCCACTTT
TRBV28,few,NA,TRBJ2-5,CASRTGQTRFQETQYF,TGTGCCAGCAGAACAGGCCAGACCCGGTTCCAAGAGACCCAGTACTTC
TRBV20-1,NA,TRBD2,TRBJ2-1,CSASSGVSYNEQFF,TGCAGTGCTAGCAGCGGGGTTTCCTACAATGAGCAGTTCTTC
TRBV29-1,few,NA,TRBJ2-4,CSVGGAAAKNIQYF,TGCAGCGTTGGGGGGGCCGCGGCCAAAAACATTCAGTACTTC
TRBV10-3,few,TRBD1,TRBJ2-1,CAINGQGPGDEQFF,TGTGCCATCAACGGACAGGGCCCAGGGGATGAGCAGTTCTTC
TRBV14,NA,NA,TRBJ1-4,CASSRAQDEKLFF,TGTGCCAGCTCCAGGGCGCAGGATGAAAAACTGTTTTTT
TRBV20-1,NA,NA,TRBJ1-5,CSGTRGATFNQPQHF,TGCAGTGGCACCAGGGGCGCAACTTTCAATCAGCCCCAGCATTTT
TRBV14,few,NA,TRBJ1-2,CASSQGPGYYGYTF,TGTGCCAGCAGCCAAGGTCCAGGTTACTATGGCTACACCTTC
TRBV5-5,few,TRBD1,TRBJ2-3,CASLTGDRTDTQYF,TGTGCCAGCCTCACAGGGGACCGCACAGATACGCAGTATTTT
TRBV7-9,many,NA,TRBJ2-7,CASSPPTGSGYEQYF,TGTGCCAGCAGCCCCCCCACAGGGAGTGGCTACGAGCAGTACTTC
TRBV10-3,NA,TRBD2,TRBJ2-1,CAISTRTSGLEQFF,TGTGCCATCAGTACCCGGACTAGCGGCCTTGAGCAGTTCTTC
TRBV6-2/TRBV6-3,many,TRBD1,TRBJ2-5,CASSFSPGQGPETQYF,TGTGCCAGCAGTTTCTCCCCGGGACAGGGTCCAGAGACCCAGTACTTC
TRBV24-1,few,NA,TRBJ2-2,CATSGKYTGELFF,TGTGCCACCAGCGGGAAGTACACCGGGGAGCTGTTTTTT
TRBV20-1,NA,NA,TRBJ1-5,CSASKSGPQHF,TGCAGTGCTTCTAAGTCCGGGCCCCAGCATTTT
TRBV15,few,NA,TRBJ2-7,CATSRDLGVHEQYF,TGTGCCACCAGCAGAGATCTGGGTGTACACGAGCAGTACTTC
TRBV23-1,NA,NA,TRBJ2-3,CASSQSEGRDTKYF,TGCGCCAGCAGTCAATCTGAGGGAAGAGATACGAAGTATTTT
TRBV7-6,many,NA,TRBJ1-2,CASSLFEDNYGYTF,TGTGCCAGCAGCTTGTTTGAGGACAACTATGGCTACACCTTC
TRBV6-1,few,NA,TRBJ2-1,CASSEPTGAREEQFF,TGTGCCAGCAGTGAACCGACAGGTGCCCGGGAAGAGCAGTTCTTC
TRBV7-2,few,NA,TRBJ2-1,CASSLGEFEYSYNEQFF,TGTGCCAGCAGCTTAGGGGAGTTTGAGTACTCCTACAATGAGCAGTTCTTC
TRBV7-9,few,TRBD1,TRBJ1-6,CANYQGDRLHSSYNSPLHF,TGTGCCAACTATCAAGGGGACAGACTCCATAGCTCCTATAATTCACCCCTCCACTTT
TRBV7-2,many,TRBD2,TRBJ2-2,CASSLGLRTASGGRDTGELFF,TGTGCCAGCAGCTTAGGGTTAAGGACGGCTAGCGGGGGGAGAGACACCGGGGAGCTGTTTTTT
TRBV6-2/TRBV6-3,NA,NA,TRBJ1-1,CASRMITGSGERNTEAFF,TGTGCCAGCAGAATGATTACAGGGTCGGGTGAAAGAAACACTGAAGCTTTCTTT
TRBV7-6,many,TRBD1,TRBJ1-1,CASSKSDRDIYGDTEAFF,TGTGCCAGCAGCAAGTCCGACAGGGACATTTATGGAGACACTGAAGCTTTCTTT
TRBV6-2/TRBV6-3,NA,TRBD1,TRBJ2-5,CASSLGQTKETQYF,TGTGCCAGCAGTTTGGGACAGACTAAAGAGACCCAGTACTTC
TRBV3-1,once,TRBD2,TRBJ2-2,CASSATSGAVELFF,TGTGCCAGCAGCGCCACTAGCGGGGCTGTGGAGCTGTTTTTT
TRBV10-3,NA,TRBD1,TRBJ1-5,CAISDDREFNQPQHF,TGTGCCATCAGCGACGACAGGGAATTTAATCAGCCCCAGCATTTT
TRBV20-1,NA,NA,TRBJ2-2,CSGLGNTGELFF,TGCAGTGGGTTGGGTAACACCGGGGAGCTGTTTTTT
TRBV7-6,once,NA,TRBJ1-1,CASSFPGPRFF,TGTGCCAGCAGCTTTCCGGGACCCCGCTTCTTT
TRBV7-6,NA,TRBD2,TRBJ2-1,CASSLGFTAGKYNEQFF,TGTGCCAGCAGCTTGGGGTTTACAGCGGGGAAATACAATGAGCAGTTCTTC
TRBV20-1,NA,TRBD1,TRBJ1-1,CSASGTGVDTEAFF,TGCAGTGCCTCCGGGACAGGGGTTGACACTGAAGCTTTCTTT
TRBV5-4,NA,TRBD1,TRBJ2-3,CASSLGDRYTDTQYF,TGTGCCAGCAGCTTGGGGGACAGATACACAGATACGCAGTATTTT